This T cell receptor (beta chain) was identified during a study of post-analysis software for immune sequencing data. Background on the study: Multiple sclerosis in the patients followed relapsing-remitting, secondary progressive and progressive-relapsing courses. Study-level findings and limits: People with multiple sclerosis had a significantly lower normalized Chao1 diversity than controls did. About five TRBV segments appeared more often in patients than in controls, and TRBV5-6, TRBV5-1 and TRBV20-1 were among these.

As to this clonotype: Its antigen is as yet unknown.

CDR1 is DFQATT, CDR2 SNEGSKA, per germline (reference sequence). V lost 5 bases, J lost 2 bases, and 7 bases stayed unmatched. There are 14 residues in the CDR3. The TCR beta cDNA libraries contained unique molecular identifiers. Each sample of about 0.95 to 10 million input T cells yielded about 500,000 cDNA molecules, so each molecule approximated one T cell. One entry per CDR3 protein, called by TCRdb with MiXCR from the PCR reads. Among hundreds of thousands of distinct CDR3 sequences listed, over 45% were seen once. The sample was blood. The TCR comes from a girl aged 2-15 years with multiple sclerosis. The genes are TRBV20-1 and TRBJ2-3; 7 bases match TRBD1. CDR3 sequence (DNA): TGCAGTGCTCCACAGGGGCCCAACACAGATACGCAGTATTTT. It is translated as CSAPQGPNTDTQYF.